The 23 T cell receptor beta chains given below trace back to one sample, sequenced in a study of human T cells and chemical hapten exposure. Time point specified: pre-sensitization, week 0. The treatment denotes: therapeutic diphenylcyclopropenone sensitization with weekly scalp DPC. TCRdb reanalysed the RACE reads using MiXCR and keeps one entry per CDR3 protein. Of over 35,000 distinct CDR3 sequences listed, more than 9% are singletons. The source was whole blood, collected in connection with sensitization to the hapten diphenylcyclopropenone (DPC). The receptors stem from a man aged 25 to 40 with alopecia areata. Some clones in this sample may be carry-over from other donors' samples.

This clonotype was counted ten times or more. The genes are TRBV29-1 and TRBJ1-2; tentative D call: TRBD1 (5 bases). Germline V lookup: CDR1 SQVTM, CDR2 ANQGSEA. There are 11 residues in the CDR3. V was pared by 7 bases and J by 8 bases, with 14 bases between. This CDR3 is CSAGTLGGYTF. CDR3 sequence (DNA): TGCAGCGCTGGGACCCTCGGGGGCTACACCTTC.

This clonotype was recorded a few times. The chain carries TRBV7-3 and TRBJ2-5, with a weak D call TRBD2 (6 bases). Per germline, CDR1 SGHTA and CDR2 FQGTGA. The V end was cut by 5 bases, the J end by 3 bases, with 16 bases between. The CDR3 covers 15 residues. This chain's CDR3 is CASSAWGEKEETQYF. CDR3 DNA sequence: TGTGCCAGCAGCGCGTGGGGGGAGAAGGAAGAGACCCAGTACTTC.

This clonotype appeared a few times. V gene TRBV30 combines with J gene TRBJ2-1; a weak D match, TRBD2 (6 bases). CDR3 length: 11 residues. Germline lookup yields CDR1 GTSNPN and CDR2 SVGIG (reference sequence). The V and J ends lost 1 base and 9 bases respectively, with 7 bases between them. The CDR3 is CAWSDGGEQFF. Written as DNA, the CDR3 is TGTGCCTGGAGTGACGGGGGTGAGCAGTTCTTC.

This clonotype was observed at least ten times. V and J are TRBV11-3 and TRBJ2-5, with 12 bases matching TRBD2. This CDR3 is 16 amino acids long. Germline V lookup: CDR1 SGHNT, CDR2 YENEEA. J gave up 0 bases and V 1 base, and 0 bases lay outside the gene matches. CDR3 amino acids: CASSLGLAGDQETQYF. In DNA, the CDR3 is TGTGCCAGCAGCTTAGGACTAGCGGGGGACCAAGAGACCCAGTACTTC. The full variable domain, its missing parts supplied by reference TRBV11-3 and TRBJ2-5, is EAGVVQSPRYKIIEKKQPVAFWCNPISGHNTLYWYLQNLGQGPELLIRYENEEAVDDSQLPKDRFSAERLKGVDSTLKIQPAELGDSAVYLCASSLGLAGDQETQYFGPGTRLLVL.

This clonotype was observed at least ten times. The J gene is TRBJ2-7, the V gene TRBV29-1; possibly TRBD1 for D (6 bases). Germline CDR1 and CDR2: SQVTM and ANQGSEA. The CDR3 runs to 14 residues. V lost 4 bases, J lost 0 bases, and 13 bases lay in between. DNA for the CDR3: TGCAGCGTTGGAGGACAGAGGAGCTCCTACGAGCAGTACTTC. It translates to CSVGGQRSSYEQYF.

The chain joins TRBV29-1 to TRBJ2-1, with TRBD2 identical over 7 bases. The germline V gene has CDR1 SQVTM and CDR2 ANQGSEA. V dropped 7 bases and J dropped 5; count of bases not matched to a gene: 14. This CDR3 has 15 amino acids. In DNA form, the CDR3 reads TGCAGCGCACCCTCGGTGCTAGCGGTGAACAATGAGCAGTTCTTC. It specifies CSAPSVLAVNNEQFF.

This clonotype was recorded many times. V usage is TRBV11-2 and J usage is TRBJ1-1, with no clear D. Germline CDR1 is SGHAT and CDR2 is FQNNGV. V shed 1 base and J shed 6 bases, with 9 bases lying between them. The CDR3 extends over 13 amino acids. The CDR3 DNA follows: TGTGCCAGCAGCTTAGTGGCCCCGTCTGAAGCTTTCTTT. It is translated as CASSLVAPSEAFF.

This clonotype was recorded at least ten times. This chain connects TRBV20-1 to TRBJ2-7; D tentatively reads TRBD1 or TRBD2 (5 bases each). Germline loops: CDR1 DFQATT, CDR2 SNEGSKA (reference sequence). The V end was cut by 0 bases, the J end by 5 bases, with 14 bases between. The CDR3 totals 14 residues. The CDR3 DNA reads as TGCAGTGCTAGAGAGGGGACGGTGGGGCACGAGCAGTACGTC. Protein product: CSAREGTVGHEQYV.

The chain uses TRBV9 and TRBJ1-3, with D uncertain. V lost 3 bases and J 4 bases, leaving 11 bases between the germline ends. CDR1 SGDLS and CDR2 YYNGEE come from the germline V gene. The CDR3 is 14 amino acids. Here the CDR3 DNA reads TGTGCCAGCAGCGGTCCCCTTGCCGGAAACACCATATATTTT. It yields the protein CASSGPLAGNTIYF.

The V call is TRBV20-1, the J call TRBJ2-7, with D possibly matching TRBD1 (6 bases). The V end was cut by 6 bases, the J end by 6 bases, with 12 bases between. The CDR3 length is 11 residues. Germline V gene sequence: CDR1 DFQATT, CDR2 SNEGSKA (reference sequence). The CDR3: CSAKGQTEQYV. For the CDR3, the DNA is TGCAGTGCGAAAGGACAGACCGAGCAGTACGTC.

This clonotype occurred many times. The chain couples TRBV4-3 to TRBJ1-4, with TRBD1 as a possible D gene (6 bases). V was clipped by 1 base and J by 8 bases, with 14 bases between them. CDR1 and CDR2 (germline): LGHNA, YSLEER. The CDR3 contains 15 residues. The CDR3 DNA reads TGCGCCAGCAGCCAAGTTTCAACAGGGAGGGAAAAACTGTTTTTT. Translating gives CASSQVSTGREKLFF.

This clonotype occurred many times. The CDR3 region is CASSRTPADSNQPQHF. DNA for the CDR3: TGTGCCAGCTCACGAACCCCAGCAGACAGCAATCAGCCCCAGCATTTT. V gene TRBV18 combines with J gene TRBJ1-5, with D unclear. The CDR3 is 16 residues long. Between the trimmed V and J ends, which lost 4 bases and 1 base, there was a span of 14 bases. Germline V gene data show CDR1 as KGHSH and CDR2 as LQKENI.

This chain joins TRBV7-9 and TRBJ2-3, with D possibly matching TRBD2 (6 bases). The germline V and J ends were trimmed by 5 bases and 2 bases, with 11 bases remaining between them. The CDR3 contains 14 residues. Germline CDR1 and CDR2: SEHNR and FQNEAQ (reference sequence). CDR3 in amino acids: CASSPGLPTDTQYF. CDR3 DNA: TGTGCCAGCAGCCCAGGACTACCCACAGATACGCAGTATTTT.

Ten or more counts support this clonotype. The J gene is TRBJ2-3, the V gene TRBV5-1, with 15 bases fitting TRBD2. The CDR3 contains 18 residues. Germline assignment: CDR1 SGHRS and CDR2 YFSETQ. Unmatched junction bases numbered 9, after V lost 4 bases and J lost 3 bases. In DNA, the CDR3 is TGCGCCAGCAGCCTAGGACTAGCGGGAGGGCCTTTTACAGATACGCAGTATTTT. It translates to CASSLGLAGGPFTDTQYF.

This clonotype has ten or more counts. J is TRBJ2-1 and V is TRBV7-3; 10 bases are shared with TRBD2. Looked up from germline, CDR1 is SGHTA and CDR2 is FQGTGA. CDR3 length: 13 amino acids. V lost 6 bases to trimming and J lost 9 bases; unmatched junction nucleotides: 5. CDR3 region: CASSRIAGGEQFF. CDR3 bases: TGTGCCAGCAGTCGAATAGCGGGGGGTGAGCAGTTCTTC.

In this sample, this clonotype turned up many times. The CDR3 region has the DNA TGTGCCAGCAGTTACTCGACACTCGGAAACACTGAAGCTTTCTTT. It translates to CASSYSTLGNTEAFF. V and J are TRBV6-5 and TRBJ1-1; D not resolved. The CDR3 loop spans 15 amino acids. Deletions cut 0 bases from V and 2 bases from J, with 10 bases between. The germline gives CDR1 MNHEY, CDR2 SVGAGI.

Worth noting for this clonotype: The CDR3 end shows no conserved phenylalanine or tryptophan, and so a read error is likely. The J gene is TRBJ2-7, the V gene TRBV27, with 11 nucleotides matching TRBD2. V shed 8 bases, J shed 0 bases, and the junction held 15 bases outside the gene matches. Germline assignment: CDR1 MNHEY and CDR2 SMNVEV (reference sequence). This CDR3 has 18 residues. This CDR3 reads CASQPPGLAVPSSYEQYI. CDR3 in DNA: TGTGCCAGCCAACCGCCGGGACTAGCGGTTCCCAGCTCCTACGAGCAGTACATC.

This chain joins TRBV6-1 and TRBJ2-2; D gene uncertain. V was clipped by 7 bases and J by 6 bases, with 15 bases between them. The CDR3 has 14 amino acids. The germline V gene encodes CDR1 MNHNS and CDR2 SASEGT. Here the CDR3 DNA reads TGTGCCAGCACCATGAACTCGAATCCCGGGGAGCTGTTTTTT. It translates to CASTMNSNPGELFF.

On this clonotype itself: Relative to the germline gene, one junction end is altered; a read error may explain this. The genes are TRBV7-9 and TRBJ1-6; unclear D gene. The CDR3 consists of 13 residues. CDR1 is SEHNR, CDR2 FQNEAQ, per germline (reference sequence). The CDR3 region is CTSSQANNSPLHF. Here the CDR3 DNA reads TGTACCAGCAGTCAGGCGAATAATTCACCCCTCCACTTT. Full variable domain (remainder filled in from reference TRBV7-9 and TRBJ1-6): DTGVSQNPRHKITKRGQNVTFRCDPISEHNRLYWYRQTLGQGPEFLTYFQNEAQLEKSRLLSDRFSAERPKGSFSTLEIQRTEQGDSAMYLCTSSQANNSPLHFGNGTRLTVT.

This chain uses TRBV12-3 or TRBV12-4 with TRBJ1-1; D is possibly TRBD1 (5 bases). The CDR3 contains 16 residues. Deletions cut 1 base from V and 10 bases from J, with 22 bases between. The CDR3 DNA reads as TGTGCCAGCAGTTTAGGGATACAGGCCAGTTTAGCGTTAGCTTTCTTT. Translation: CASSLGIQASLALAFF.

In its sample, this clonotype was seen many times. J is TRBJ2-1 and V is TRBV11-2; 10 bases are a match to TRBD1. The germline gives CDR1 SGHAT, CDR2 FQNNGV. V was pared by 5 bases and J by 8 bases, with 12 bases of the junction left unmatched. The CDR3 covers 16 residues. The CDR3 sequence is CASSRVRTGGLDEQFF. DNA of the CDR3: TGTGCCAGCAGCCGGGTCAGGACAGGGGGTTTGGATGAGCAGTTCTTC.

The V and J genes are TRBV29-1 and TRBJ2-1; D is uncertain. CDR3 length: 14 amino acids. Germline V gene data show CDR1 as SQVTM and CDR2 as ANQGSEA. V shed 3 bases and J shed 1 base, with 10 bases lying between them. The CDR3 spells CSVEGYRSYNEQFF. Written as DNA, the CDR3 is TGCAGCGTTGAGGGCTATCGTTCCTACAATGAGCAGTTCTTC.

The chain combines TRBV6-5 with TRBJ2-1; 7 bases line up with TRBD2. In germline, CDR1 is MNHEY, CDR2 SVGAGI. The length of the CDR3 is 15 residues. V lost 6 bases and J lost 3; bases outside the gene matches: 8. The CDR3 DNA sequence: TGTGCCAGCAGGGTGAGCGGGACCCTCTACAATGAGCAGTTCTTC. It translates to CASRVSGTLYNEQFF.